Presented here are 23 T cell receptor beta chains from one specimen sequenced in a study of neoadjuvant nivolumab and ipilimumab in lung cancer. TCRdb's copy holds only in-frame clones and misses some; the assay was immunoSEQ multiplex PCR. This table holds around 13,000 clones, 55% to 70% found once. The material was peripheral blood, obtained after neoadjuvant nivolumab, alone or with ipilimumab, at or shortly before surgery. These receptors were collected from an adult with non-small cell lung cancer.

This clone was seen just once. The chain uses TRBV5-1 and TRBJ2-3, with D unclear. Germline V CDR1 and CDR2: SGHRS, YFSETQ. There are 15 residues in the CDR3. Trimming removed 0 bases at V and 1 base at J, with 9 bases between. CDR3 sequence reads: CASSLDGTRTDTQYF. CDR3 bases: TGCGCCAGCAGCTTGGATGGCACTCGCACAGATACGCAGTATTTT.

This clone has only a few counts. At one boundary the junction diverges from the germline segment, which might be a read error. The gene calls are TRBV11-2 and TRBJ2-7; weak D call: TRBD2 (6 bases). Germline CDR1 and CDR2: SGHAT and FQNNGV. The CDR3 runs to 13 residues. CDR3 region: CASSVDGGDEQYF. In DNA form, the CDR3 reads TGTGCCAGCAGCGTAGACGGAGGGGACGAGCAGTACTTC.

The gene calls are TRBV19 and TRBJ2-7, with 8 bases aligning to TRBD2. This CDR3 contains 15 residues. J was trimmed by 5 bases and V by 9 bases; bases with no gene match: 15. Germline CDR1 reads LNHDA; CDR2 reads SQIVND (reference sequence). CDR3 loop: CARKTGTRGRDEQYF. CDR3 sequence (DNA): TGTGCCAGAAAAACCGGGACTAGGGGTAGGGACGAGCAGTACTTC.

The genes are TRBV5-1 and TRBJ2-2, with D possibly called TRBD1 or TRBD2 (6 bases each). V was clipped by 4 bases and J by 0 bases, with 10 bases between them. CDR3 length: 15 amino acids. Looked up from germline, CDR1 is SGHRS and CDR2 is YFSETQ. CDR3: CASSAGHSNTGELFF. The CDR3 DNA reads as TGCGCCAGCAGCGCGGGACATTCGAACACCGGGGAGCTGTTTTTT.

The chain carries TRBV11-2 and TRBJ1-5; D is ambiguous. Trimming took 2 bases from V and 6 from J, leaving 8 bases between them. Germline CDR1 is SGHAT and CDR2 is FQNNGV. The CDR3 is 13 residues long. The chain's CDR3 is CASSLIERQPQHF. The CDR3, as DNA: TGTGCCAGCAGCTTAATCGAGCGTCAGCCCCAGCATTTT. The full variable domain, its missing parts supplied by reference TRBV11-2 and TRBJ1-5, is EAGVAQSPRYKIIEKRQSVAFWCNPISGHATLYWYQQILGQGPKLLIQFQNNGVVDDSQLPKDRFSAERLKGVDSTLKIQPAKLEDSAVYLCASSLIERQPQHFGDGTRLSIL.

The chain recombines TRBV30 with TRBJ1-1; D remains ambiguous. The CDR3 extends over 13 amino acids. Germline V gene lookup returns CDR1 GTSNPN and CDR2 SVGIG (reference sequence). The germline V and J ends were trimmed by 4 bases and 1 base, with 10 bases remaining between them. This chain's CDR3 is CAWTWQANTEAFF. In DNA, the CDR3 is TGTGCCTGGACTTGGCAGGCGAACACTGAAGCTTTCTTT. The full variable domain, rest sourced from reference TRBV30 and TRBJ1-1, is SQTIHQWPATLVQPVGSPLSLECTVEGTSNPNLYWYRQAAGRGLQLLFYSVGIGQISSEVPQNLSASRPQDRQFILSSKKLLLSDSGFYLCAWTWQANTEAFFGQGTRLTVV.

The chain is built from TRBV4-1 and TRBJ2-7; 11 bases map to TRBD2. Germline-derived CDR1 and CDR2 are MGHRA and YSYEKL. The CDR3 is 17 residues long. The trim removed 4 bases at V and 1 base at J, leaving 9 bases unmatched. The CDR3 nucleotides are TGCGCCAGCAGCCGTCTTTTGGGGACTAGCGGATCCTACGAGCAGTACTTC. Its translation is CASSRLLGTSGSYEQYF.

The gene calls are TRBV5-1 and TRBJ1-1; D gene unclear. Trimming pared 2 bases from V and 5 bases from J, leaving 19 bases between. This CDR3 region has 16 residues. Per germline, CDR1 SGHRS and CDR2 YFSETQ. The CDR3 coding sequence is TGCGCCAGCAGCTTCGGGAGCATGAATCAGGTTACTGAAGCTTTCTTT. This codes for CASSFGSMNQVTEAFF.

The V and J genes are TRBV6-5 and TRBJ2-2; D ambiguous. The germline V and J ends were trimmed by 6 bases and 6 bases, with 17 bases remaining between them. There are 15 residues in the CDR3. The germline V gene has CDR1 MNHEY and CDR2 SVGAGI. The CDR3 nucleotides are TGTGCCAGCAGCCAAAAGGGAAGTAGCCCCGGGGAGCTGTTTTTT. It translates to CASSQKGSSPGELFF.

The chain couples TRBV14 to TRBJ2-1, with 13 bases identical to TRBD2. V lost 1 base to trimming and J lost 8 bases; unmatched junction nucleotides: 17. From germline, CDR1 is SGHDN and CDR2 FVKESK. The CDR3 length is 20 residues. The CDR3 is CASSQGPGQGGLAGFDEQFF. CDR3 DNA sequence: TGTGCCAGCAGCCAAGGACCGGGACAGGGGGGACTAGCGGGGTTCGATGAGCAGTTCTTC.

V and J are TRBV30 and TRBJ1-2; D call uncertain. The length of the CDR3 is 12 residues. From germline, CDR1 is GTSNPN and CDR2 SVGIG (reference sequence). Trimming cost V 3 bases and J 3 bases, with 8 bases left between them. CDR3 nucleotides: TGTGCCTGGAGCGAGGTTTACTATGGCTACACCTTC. Its protein product is CAWSEVYYGYTF. The variable domain in full, with the rest retrieved from reference TRBV30 and TRBJ1-2, is SQTIHQWPATLVQPVGSPLSLECTVEGTSNPNLYWYRQAAGRGLQLLFYSVGIGQISSEVPQNLSASRPQDRQFILSSKKLLLSDSGFYLCAWSEVYYGYTFGSGTRLTVV.

This clone occurred a few times. This chain uses TRBV2 with TRBJ2-3, with a possible D match to TRBD1 (6 bases). Germline CDR1 reads SNHLY; CDR2 reads FYNNEI. Trimming stripped 8 bases from V and 1 base from J, with 19 bases between. The CDR3 runs 16 residues. This CDR3 is CASSPQGPEGTDTQYF. For the CDR3, the DNA is TGTGCCAGCTCCCCACAGGGCCCCGAGGGCACAGATACGCAGTATTTT.

The CDR3 DNA follows: TGTGCCTTGGGATTCCGTGAAGCTTTCTTT. Residues: CALGFREAFF. The chain has TRBV30 and TRBJ1-1; D is undetermined. Germline V gene data show CDR1 as GTSNPN and CDR2 as SVGIG (reference sequence). Trimming cost V 7 bases and J 7 bases, with 10 bases left between them. There are 10 residues in the CDR3.

This clone has a single count. The chain employs TRBV30 and TRBJ1-5; TRBD1 aligns across 10 bases. The trim removed 1 base at V and 9 bases at J, leaving 6 bases unmatched. CDR1 GTSNPN and CDR2 SVGIG come from the germline V gene (reference sequence). The CDR3 loop spans 14 amino acids. As DNA, the CDR3 is TGTGCCTGGAGTGCGGGACAGGGGTGGGGGCCCCAGCATTTT. It codes for CAWSAGQGWGPQHF.

The chain carries TRBV14 and TRBJ1-2, with 7 bases matching TRBD1. The CDR3 runs 16 residues. J was trimmed by 2 bases and V by 3 bases; bases with no gene match: 9. In germline, CDR1 is SGHDN, CDR2 FVKESK. The CDR3 region is CASSQLRGSKNYGYTF. In DNA form, the CDR3 reads TGTGCCAGCAGCCAGCTCAGGGGGAGCAAGAACTATGGCTACACCTTC.

J is TRBJ2-7 and V is TRBV18; a possible D gene is TRBD1 (6 bases). In germline, CDR1 is KGHSH, CDR2 LQKENI. The CDR3 length is 16 residues. The V and J ends lost 0 bases and 1 base respectively, with 13 bases between them. The CDR3 reads CASSPPQGLESYEQYF. CDR3 DNA: TGTGCCAGCTCACCACCTCAGGGGTTGGAGTCCTACGAGCAGTACTTC.

J is TRBJ1-2 and V is TRBV5-1, with a tentative D call TRBD1 (5 bases). The V and J ends lost 0 bases and 2 bases respectively, with 11 bases between them. The germline V gene encodes CDR1 SGHRS and CDR2 YFSETQ. The CDR3 is 15 amino acids. CDR3 region: CASSLDPGLNYGYTF. The DNA of the CDR3 is TGCGCCAGCAGCTTGGATCCGGGACTCAACTATGGCTACACCTTC.

V is TRBV5-1 and J is TRBJ1-1, with 8 positions matching TRBD1. Germline assignment: CDR1 SGHRS and CDR2 YFSETQ. The CDR3 sequence is 15 residues long. V dropped 2 bases and J dropped 1; count of bases not matched to a gene: 4. The CDR3 DNA is TGCGCCAGCAGCTTATTTACAGGGGGGAACACTGAAGCTTTCTTT. It codes for CASSLFTGGNTEAFF.

CDR3 DNA: TGTGCCAGCAGCGTCACCCCATGGACTAGCAGCGACAATGAGCAGTTCTTC. The encoded protein is CASSVTPWTSSDNEQFF. J is TRBJ2-1 and V is TRBV9; TRBD2 matches 8 bases. The V and J ends lost 2 bases and 5 bases, in that order; junction bases with no gene match: 12. From germline, CDR1 is SGDLS and CDR2 YYNGEE. This CDR3 contains 17 residues.

This clone was seen more than once but under ten times. The chain has TRBV11-3 and TRBJ1-1; TRBD1 matches 7 bases. In germline, CDR1 is SGHNT, CDR2 YENEEA. This CDR3 has 14 amino acids. V shed 4 bases and J 1 base; nucleotides not matched to a gene: 3. CDR3 in DNA: TGTGCCAGCAGCTCCCGGGACAGGAACACTGAAGCTTTCTTT. Its translation: CASSSRDRNTEAFF.

The gene calls are TRBV2 and TRBJ2-5; TRBD1 is a possible D gene (6 bases). The V gene lost 4 bases and the J gene lost 4 bases, with 16 bases spanning the gap. Looked up from germline, CDR1 is SNHLY and CDR2 is FYNNEI. The CDR3 spans 15 residues. The chain's CDR3 is CASSAFVGARETQYF. Here the CDR3 DNA reads TGTGCCAGCAGTGCCTTTGTGGGGGCGAGAGAGACCCAGTACTTC.

J is TRBJ2-7 and V is TRBV18; 9 bases agree with TRBD1. Trimming at V came to 3 bases and at J to 6 bases, leaving 6 bases not matched to a gene. CDR1 and CDR2 (germline): KGHSH, LQKENI. The CDR3 loop spans 14 amino acids. CDR3 nucleotides: TGTGCCAGCTCACCCCCGGGACAGGGTGGCGAGCAGTACTTC. Translated, it gives CASSPPGQGGEQYF.

The V and J genes are TRBV5-1 and TRBJ1-5; tentatively, D is TRBD1 (5 bases). The CDR3 loop spans 14 amino acids. Germline V CDR1 and CDR2: SGHRS, YFSETQ. Trimming shortened V by 4 bases and J by 4 bases, and 12 bases separated the two germline ends. The CDR3 region is CASSQTGGNQPQHF. The DNA of the CDR3 is TGCGCCAGCAGCCAAACGGGGGGTAATCAGCCCCAGCATTTT.